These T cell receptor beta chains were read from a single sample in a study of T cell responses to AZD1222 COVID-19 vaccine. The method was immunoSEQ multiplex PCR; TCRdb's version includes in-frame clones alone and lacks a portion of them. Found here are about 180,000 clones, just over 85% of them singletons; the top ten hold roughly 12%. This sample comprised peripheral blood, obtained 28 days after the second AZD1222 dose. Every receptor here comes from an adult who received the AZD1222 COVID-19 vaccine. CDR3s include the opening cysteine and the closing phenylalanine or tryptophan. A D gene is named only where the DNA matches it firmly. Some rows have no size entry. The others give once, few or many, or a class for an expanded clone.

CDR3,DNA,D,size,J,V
CASSPGTGSGVTGELFF,TGTGCCAGCTCACCCGGGACAGGGTCCGGCGTCACCGGGGAGCTGTTTTTT,TRBD1,NA,TRBJ2-2,TRBV18
CASSSDYSGNTIYF,TGTGCCAGCAGCTCGGATTACTCTGGAAACACCATATATTTT,NA,NA,TRBJ1-3,TRBV11-2
CASRSLGGGGNSYEQYF,TGTGCCAGCAGATCCTTAGGTGGGGGGGGAAACTCCTACGAGCAGTACTTC,TRBD2,NA,TRBJ2-7,TRBV27
CASSVELEAYEQYF,TGTGCCAGCAGCGTAGAGTTGGAAGCTTACGAGCAGTACTTC,NA,NA,TRBJ2-7,TRBV9
CASSPDLNFYGYTF,TGTGCCAGCAGCCCAGACCTGAATTTCTATGGCTACACCTTC,NA,NA,TRBJ1-2,TRBV6-2/TRBV6-3
CAWSVFQGLGGANVLTF,TGTGCCTGGAGTGTATTTCAGGGCTTAGGGGGGGCCAACGTCCTGACTTTC,NA,NA,TRBJ2-6,TRBV30
CASSGVEVEKLFF,TGTGCCAGCAGTGGGGTGGAGGTTGAAAAACTGTTTTTT,NA,NA,TRBJ1-4,TRBV5-5
CASREGTDYGYTF,TGTGCCAGCAGAGAGGGGACAGACTATGGCTACACCTTC,TRBD1,NA,TRBJ1-2,TRBV6-5
CASSYLAGGRDTQYF,TGTGCCAGCAGTTACTTAGCGGGGGGCCGAGATACGCAGTATTTT,TRBD2,NA,TRBJ2-3,TRBV6-5
CASSGQGQRNSPLHF,TGTGCCAGTAGCGGGCAGGGACAGCGTAATTCACCCCTCCACTTT,TRBD1,NA,TRBJ1-6,TRBV19
CASSYSGRVQSPLHF,TGTGCCAGCAGTTACTCGGGGAGGGTGCAATCACCCCTCCACTTT,NA,NA,TRBJ1-6,TRBV6-5
CASNSGTSVHEQYF,TGTGCCAGCAATTCCGGGACAAGTGTACACGAGCAGTACTTC,NA,NA,TRBJ2-7,TRBV6-5
CASSPTGTVNEKLFF,TGTGCCAGCAGCCCGACCGGGACGGTTAATGAAAAACTGTTTTTT,NA,NA,TRBJ1-4,TRBV7-2
CASSAPTGTSLGMWSDTQYF,TGTGCCAGCAGCGCCCCTACCGGGACTAGCCTTGGGATGTGGTCGGATACGCAGTATTTT,TRBD2,NA,TRBJ2-3,TRBV9
CASRASHGGGYGYTF,TGTGCCAGCAGGGCAAGCCACGGGGGCGGCTATGGCTACACCTTC,NA,NA,TRBJ1-2,TRBV6-5
CASSLDRRGTEAFF,TGTGCCAGCAGTCTGGACCGACGTGGGACTGAAGCTTTCTTT,NA,once,TRBJ1-1,TRBV7-9
CASSRLVGARTGELFF,TGTGCCAGCAGTCGCTTAGTTGGAGCACGCACCGGGGAGCTGTTTTTT,NA,NA,TRBJ2-2,TRBV7-6
CASGKASGENTEAFF,TGTGCCAGCGGGAAGGCCTCAGGGGAGAACACTGAAGCTTTCTTT,NA,NA,TRBJ1-1,TRBV28
CASSSLDRGFNEQFF,TGTGCCAGCAGTTCGTTAGACAGGGGGTTCAATGAGCAGTTCTTC,TRBD1,NA,TRBJ2-1,TRBV27
CASSELRLGMNTEAFF,TGTGCCAGCAGTGAATTAAGGCTAGGAATGAACACTGAAGCTTTCTTT,NA,NA,TRBJ1-1,TRBV25-1
CASRGGTFNQPQHF,TGTGCCAGCAGGGGCGGGACCTTTAATCAGCCCCAGCATTTT,NA,NA,TRBJ1-5,TRBV2
CASSQVPGRTSGEGTQYF,TGTGCCAGCAGCCAAGTCCCCGGGAGGACTAGCGGGGAGGGTACGCAGTATTTT,TRBD2,NA,TRBJ2-3,TRBV3-1/TRBV3-2
CASKRAGGDEQYF,TGTGCCAGTAAGAGGGCAGGGGGCGACGAGCAGTACTTC,TRBD1,NA,TRBJ2-7,TRBV19
CASSLGPKNIQYF,TGTGCCAGCAGCCTTGGACCCAAAAACATTCAGTACTTC,NA,NA,TRBJ2-4,TRBV7-2
CASSPLPGPTYYNEQFF,TGTGCCAGCTCACCACTTCCGGGCCCCACCTACTACAATGAGCAGTTCTTC,NA,NA,TRBJ2-1,TRBV18
CASSPGQGNTEAFF,TGCGCCAGCAGCCCGGGACAGGGTAACACTGAAGCTTTCTTT,TRBD1,NA,TRBJ1-1,TRBV5-1
CASSQARGGETQYF,TGTGCCAGCAGCCAAGCCAGGGGAGGGGAGACCCAGTACTTC,NA,NA,TRBJ2-5,TRBV14
CASSRMTGDPYGYTF,TGCGCCAGCAGCCGAATGACAGGGGACCCCTATGGCTACACCTTC,TRBD1,once,TRBJ1-2,TRBV4-3
CASSPGLAGSTDTQYF,TGTGCTAGCAGCCCTGGACTAGCGGGGTCCACAGATACGCAGTATTTT,TRBD2,NA,TRBJ2-3,TRBV7-7
CSVSGQGVSYEQYF,TGCAGCGTTTCGGGACAGGGGGTCTCCTACGAGCAGTACTTC,TRBD1,NA,TRBJ2-7,TRBV29-1
CASSSTGTIQETQYF,TGTGCCAGCAGTTCGACAGGAACAATACAAGAGACCCAGTACTTC,NA,NA,TRBJ2-5,TRBV11-2
CASQGQGGFYEQYF,TGTGCCAGTCAGGGACAGGGGGGATTTTACGAGCAGTACTTC,TRBD1,NA,TRBJ2-7,TRBV6-5
CAWSVWDTSGGETQYF,TGTGCCTGGAGTGTATGGGACACTAGCGGAGGGGAGACCCAGTACTTC,TRBD2,NA,TRBJ2-5,TRBV30
CASRLQGPAEAFF,TGTGCCAGCAGGTTGCAGGGTCCGGCTGAAGCTTTCTTT,NA,few,TRBJ1-1,TRBV2
CASSLGQENSPLHF,TGCGCCAGCAGCTTGGGCCAGGAAAATTCACCCCTCCACTTT,NA,once,TRBJ1-6,TRBV5-1
CASSKGETQYF,TGTGCCAGTAGCAAGGGAGAGACCCAGTACTTC,NA,NA,TRBJ2-5,TRBV19
CASSEAENQPQHF,TGTGCCAGCAGTGAAGCGGAAAATCAGCCCCAGCATTTT,NA,few,TRBJ1-5,TRBV6-1
CAWSIGGPKETQYF,TGTGCCTGGAGTATAGGGGGACCTAAGGAGACCCAGTACTTC,NA,NA,TRBJ2-5,TRBV30
CASSWGTGSGDQPQHF,TGTGCCAGCAGCTGGGGAACAGGGTCGGGAGATCAGCCCCAGCATTTT,NA,once,TRBJ1-5,TRBV5-6